This T cell receptor beta chain was identified during a study of cytomegalovirus exposure and HLA in healthy donors (dated by TCRdb to between 2016 and 2019). Looking at the study overall: According to a later analysis, one platform produced both the 110 or so validation repertoires and the 720 or so repertoires of the first cohort. The study combined high-throughput TCR immunosequencing, statistical association of individual TCRs with disease status, and machine learning to predict cytomegalovirus infection status. In addition to the first cohort of around 670 subjects, a separate validation cohort of 130 or so different subjects was used. The study aimed to test whether signatures of past pathogen exposure could be identified by cataloging public T cell receptors.

Separate from the roughly 650-subject first cohort, the validation cohort of roughly 130 subjects was the group to which the donors belonged. Remarks on this clone: Its binding antigen is unknown. The input lacks base qualities; no much larger clone sits a single base away.

Library generation was performed with the immunoSEQ multiplex PCR assay. In the authors' own workflow: A statistical classification framework was developed to diagnose cytomegalovirus status using the catalog of TCR beta chain sequences. As stored in TCRdb, this immuneACCESS dataset retains in-frame rearrangements with V and J assigned. A fraction of the clones does not appear; measured against another copy, unresolved V genes explain less than half of the discrepancy, and the remainder lacks a known reason. The D gene and trimming were derived from the DNA, and the V and J assignments and clone size from that table. This sample gives fewer than 250,000 clones in total; approximately 80% of them show up just once. The top ten constitute more than 12% of the sample. Trimming removed 3 bases from V and 5 bases from J, leaving 10 bases between the germline ends. From a lookup of the germline V gene, CDR1 and CDR2 are SGHAT and FQNNGV. The CDR3 numbers 13 residues from cysteine through phenylalanine. Here the CDR3 DNA is all that survives: 39 bases in frame from base 1.

Broader findings and caveats from the paper: A few of the identified cytomegalovirus-associated TCR beta chains were confirmed in vitro to be specific for cytomegalovirus antigens. Of the cluster scores, 85% to 95% were above 0 in a later analysis, which found that TCRs clustered in the first cohort also tended to co-occur in the 110 or so validation repertoires. A total of roughly 160 TCR beta chains were listed by the study as associated with cytomegalovirus. A later analysis had no HLA typing for the validation cohort, so co-occurrence there was scored across all 130 or so repertoires. The authors suggested that the approach could potentially be extended to other disease states and immunological phenotypes. The classifier was reported to diagnose cytomegalovirus status with high specificity and sensitivity in both the original and validation cohorts. Across donors, most TCR sequences were observed very rarely, whereas some public TCRs were present in many individuals.

The sequenced sample consisted of PBMCs. The chain was built from TRBV11-2 and TRBJ1-2; the D gene cannot be named for sure. The sequence derives from a woman younger than 45 in good health and CMV-seropositive. This receptor carries the CDR3 CASSFPGVYGYTF. In nucleotides, the sequence is TGTGCCAGCAGCTTTCCTGGGGTGTATGGCTACACCTTC.